This T cell receptor beta chain was captured in a study of T cell responses to AZD1222 COVID-19 vaccine. Sequencing was performed with immunoSEQ multiplex PCR; in TCRdb, only in-frame clones are kept and a portion is missing. In total, the table holds 150,000 or so clones. The CDR3 spans 13 residues. Trimming took 8 bases from V and 3 from J; bases not matched to a gene: 4. In germline, CDR1 is MGHRA, CDR2 YSYEKL. Study-wide results and limits: Donors skewed white British and female; clonal diversity was possibly underestimated.

Turning to this clone: Its antigen remains unknown.

J is TRBJ2-7 and V is TRBV4-1; 10 bases map to TRBD1. Sample: peripheral blood. The sequence derives from an adult in good health. CDR3 bases: TGCGCCAGCTCCGGGACAGGGGACTACGAGCAGTACTTC. Translation gives CASSGTGDYEQYF.